The rows below give T cell receptor beta chains drawn from one sample of a study of shared clonotypes between healthy human individuals. The protocol was immunoSEQ multiplex PCR, while the TCRdb copy is restricted to in-frame clones and leaves out a portion. The table shows roughly 2.1 million clones, with 93% occurring only once. Sequenced sample: naive CD8+ T cells from PBMCs. The receptor source for this set is a man aged 18 to 30 in good health. Some clones in this sample may be carry-over from other donors' samples. The CDR3 runs from the conserved cysteine through the conserved F or W. Fields, in order: V gene, J gene, D gene, CDR3 protein, CDR3 DNA. A D gene is named only where the DNA matches it firmly.

V gene: TRBV6-1; J gene: TRBJ2-7; D gene: TRBD2; CDR3 protein: CASSVTSGYSYEQYF; CDR3 DNA: TGTGCCAGCAGCGTAACTAGCGGATACTCCTACGAGCAGTACTTC
V gene: TRBV2; J gene: TRBJ2-7; D gene: TRBD1; CDR3 protein: CASSDVRTGKGYEQYF; CDR3 DNA: TGTGCCAGCAGTGATGTAAGGACAGGGAAAGGTTACGAGCAGTACTTC
V gene: TRBV10-1; J gene: TRBJ2-1; D gene: -; CDR3 protein: CASTPRRGPYNEQFF; CDR3 DNA: TGCGCCAGCACCCCCCGGCGGGGGCCCTACAATGAGCAGTTCTTC
V gene: TRBV4-1; J gene: TRBJ2-3; D gene: -; CDR3 protein: CASSQGASKDTQYF; CDR3 DNA: TGCGCCAGCAGCCAAGGGGCTAGCAAAGATACGCAGTATTTT
V gene: TRBV15; J gene: TRBJ2-3; D gene: TRBD1; CDR3 protein: CATSREGGRTDTQYF; CDR3 DNA: TGTGCCACCAGCAGAGAAGGGGGCCGCACAGATACGCAGTATTTT
V gene: TRBV27; J gene: TRBJ2-5; D gene: TRBD2; CDR3 protein: CASSLSLAGEETQYF; CDR3 DNA: TGTGCCAGCAGTTTATCGTTGGCGGGAGAAGAGACCCAGTACTTC
V gene: TRBV7-3; J gene: TRBJ2-7; D gene: -; CDR3 protein: CASSLTPRQGGVYEQYF; CDR3 DNA: TGTGCCAGCAGCTTAACCCCCAGGCAGGGAGGTGTCTACGAGCAGTACTTC
V gene: TRBV25-1; J gene: TRBJ2-1; D gene: -; CDR3 protein: CASSELRDNEQFF; CDR3 DNA: TGTGCCAGCAGTGAACTCAGGGACAATGAGCAGTTCTTC
V gene: TRBV11-2; J gene: TRBJ2-7; D gene: TRBD2; CDR3 protein: CASSLGGSYHYEQYF; CDR3 DNA: TGTGCCAGCAGCTTGGGCGGGAGTTACCACTACGAGCAGTACTTC
V gene: TRBV5-8; J gene: TRBJ1-1; D gene: TRBD1; CDR3 protein: CASSIRQGGAEAFF; CDR3 DNA: TGTGCCAGCAGCATCCGACAGGGAGGTGCTGAAGCTTTCTTT
V gene: TRBV5-6; J gene: TRBJ2-1; D gene: -; CDR3 protein: CASSLGRAVISYNEQFF; CDR3 DNA: TGTGCCAGCAGCTTGGGTAGGGCGGTAATCTCCTACAATGAGCAGTTCTTC
V gene: TRBV7-2; J gene: TRBJ2-1; D gene: -; CDR3 protein: CASSALLGVSYNEQFF; CDR3 DNA: TGTGCCAGCAGCGCTCTCCTGGGGGTCTCCTACAATGAGCAGTTCTTC
V gene: TRBV7-2; J gene: TRBJ2-3; D gene: TRBD2; CDR3 protein: CASSSGLAGGTPSTDTQYF; CDR3 DNA: TGTGCCAGCAGCTCCGGACTAGCGGGAGGTACCCCTAGCACAGATACGCAGTATTTT
V gene: TRBV9; J gene: TRBJ1-1; D gene: TRBD1; CDR3 protein: CASSVGGGDTEAFF; CDR3 DNA: TGTGCCAGCAGCGTAGGAGGGGGCGACACTGAAGCTTTCTTT
V gene: TRBV11-3; J gene: TRBJ2-1; D gene: -; CDR3 protein: CASSQNSPPIEQFF; CDR3 DNA: TGTGCCAGCAGCCAGAATAGCCCGCCGATCGAGCAGTTCTTC
V gene: TRBV29-1; J gene: TRBJ1-4; D gene: -; CDR3 protein: CSALATQGATNEKLFF; CDR3 DNA: TGCAGCGCCCTAGCGACCCAGGGTGCAACTAATGAAAAACTGTTTTTT
V gene: TRBV20-1; J gene: TRBJ1-2; D gene: -; CDR3 protein: CSARRDYGYTF; CDR3 DNA: TGCAGTGCTAGGAGGGACTATGGCTACACCTTC
V gene: TRBV4-3; J gene: TRBJ1-1; D gene: -; CDR3 protein: CASSSGSGGTEAFF; CDR3 DNA: TGCGCCAGCAGCTCCGGTTCGGGGGGCACTGAAGCTTTCTTT